Sequencing of this T cell receptor beta chain was carried out in a study of patients and donors after allogeneic stem cell transplantation. This CDR3 region has 17 residues. The V segment lost 2 bases and the J segment 0 bases; nucleotides outside the gene matches: 6. Germline V gene data show CDR1 as MNHEY and CDR2 as SMNVEV (reference sequence). This clonotype was counted only a few times. A single record per CDR3 protein comes from TCRdb applying MiXCR to the RT-PCR reads. The sample records hundreds of thousands of distinct CDR3 sequences, roughly 17% being singletons. The rearrangement uses TRBV27 and TRBJ1-2; 10 bases match TRBD1. Sequenced sample: blood, either unsorted or a sorted T cell fraction (not recorded which). The receptor was derived from a human donor who was either an allogeneic HSCT recipient or a stem cell or donor lymphocyte infusion donor (not recorded which). It is not recorded whose cells these are; they may come from a transplant donor. CDR3 DNA sequence: TGTGCCAGCAGTTTAGACCCGGGACAGGGGACTAACTATGGCTACACCTTC. This gives the protein CASSLDPGQGTNYGYTF.